One T cell receptor (beta chain) is described in this entry. TCRdb's table, derived via immunoSEQ multiplex PCR, lists solely in-frame clones and lacks some. The sample has tens of thousands of clones, approximately 80% seen once. The sample is drawn from a study of OX40 agonist ivuxolimab in advanced cancers. This TCR derives from an adult with an advanced solid tumor such as melanoma, head and neck, liver or kidney cancer. The sample here was CD4+ or CD8+ T cells sorted from blood, taken in a trial of the OX40 agonist ivuxolimab.

The CDR3 reads CASRPPGLRTGELFF. CDR3 nucleotide sequence: TGTGCCAGCAGACCCCCGGGGCTCAGGACCGGGGAGCTGTTTTTT. This sequence joins TRBV6-5 and TRBJ2-2; D might be TRBD1 or TRBD2, each matching 5 bases. The CDR3 consists of 15 residues. Germline CDR1 is MNHEY and CDR2 is SVGAGI. The V gene lost 6 bases and the J gene lost 5 bases, with 16 bases spanning the gap.